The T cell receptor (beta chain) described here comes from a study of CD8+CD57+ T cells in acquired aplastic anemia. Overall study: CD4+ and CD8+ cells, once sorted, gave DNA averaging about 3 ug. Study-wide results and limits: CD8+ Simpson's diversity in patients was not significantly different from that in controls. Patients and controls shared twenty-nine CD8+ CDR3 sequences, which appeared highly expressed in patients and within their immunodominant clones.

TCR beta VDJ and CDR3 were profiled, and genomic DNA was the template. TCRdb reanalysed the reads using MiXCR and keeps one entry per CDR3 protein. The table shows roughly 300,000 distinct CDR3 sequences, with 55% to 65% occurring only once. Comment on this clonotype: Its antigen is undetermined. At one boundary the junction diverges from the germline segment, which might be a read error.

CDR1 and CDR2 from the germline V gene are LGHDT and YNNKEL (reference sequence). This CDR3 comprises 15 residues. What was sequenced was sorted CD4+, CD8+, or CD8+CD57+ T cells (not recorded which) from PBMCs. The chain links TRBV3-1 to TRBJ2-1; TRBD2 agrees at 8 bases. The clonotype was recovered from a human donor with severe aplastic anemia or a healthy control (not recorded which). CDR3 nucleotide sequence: TGTGCCAGCGGCCAAGGGTCAAGCGGGGGCAATGAGCAGTTCTTC. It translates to CASGQGSSGGNEQFF.